These T cell receptor beta chains were read from a single sample in a study of blood T cells in healthy people across ages. TCRdb fed the 5' RACE reads into MiXCR, producing one record per CDR3 protein. The sample shows 950,000 to 1,200,000 distinct CDR3 sequences, around two fifths of them seen only once. Sequenced input: blood. The receptors here all came from a man aged 18 to 29 in good health. CDR3s include the opening cysteine and the closing phenylalanine or tryptophan. D genes are given only for firm matches.

d_call,v_call,cdr3_length,cdr3_aa
NA,TRBV7-2,15,CASSYHNSFQETQYF
NA,TRBV29-1,16,CSVEDRGHTRTGELFF
NA,TRBV5-1,13,CASRPGFQETQYF
NA,TRBV7-2,15,CASSRREEGTDTQYF
TRBD2,TRBV27,16,CASSFSSGSSYNEQFF
TRBD1,TRBV27,17,CASSLESGTEETDTQYF
NA,TRBV10-3,14,CAITSGQGTDTQYF
TRBD1,TRBV19,14,CASSSGQGYDEQYF
NA,TRBV20-1,18,CSADYSISRDSSYNEQFF
NA,TRBV12-3/TRBV12-4,13,CASTSGTVQGYTF
NA,TRBV5-6,12,CASSLPQGMQYF
TRBD1,TRBV3-1,16,CASSQETGGYQETQYF
NA,TRBV7-9,13,CASSFGDVYEQYF
TRBD2,TRBV29-1,14,CSVDGRGSYNEQFF
NA,TRBV28,14,CASRGAGSGNTIYF
NA,TRBV3-1,16,CASSQEEQGLNEKLFF
NA,TRBV12-3/TRBV12-4,17,CASSFRGRSVLNYGYTF
NA,TRBV15,13,CATRRYSRGEAFF
TRBD2,TRBV7-2,15,CASSLLAGVIETQYF
NA,TRBV7-2,17,CASSLAATDYSNQPQHF
NA,TRBV6-5,13,CATQQGSYNEQFF
NA,TRBV29-1,17,CSVRTPGGGTPNTEAFF
NA,TRBV20-1,13,CSAREIIETEQFF
TRBD1,TRBV12-3/TRBV12-4,15,CASSFALDRVYEQYF
NA,TRBV10-3,13,CAINGGGYNEQFF
NA,TRBV2,13,CASRIVAGQGYIF
TRBD1,TRBV12-3/TRBV12-4,15,CASRPRQGAQTEAFF
TRBD1,TRBV5-6,16,CASSSLDRGRFNEQFF
TRBD1,TRBV4-2,18,CASSRPDRARTNTGELFF
NA,TRBV7-2,14,CASSTTAGNTEAFF
NA,TRBV12-3/TRBV12-4,14,CASSLTPAPETQFF
NA,TRBV28,21,CASSFPTTRGSTATTNTEAFF
NA,TRBV7-2,15,CASSPWDSTTDTQYF
TRBD1,TRBV2,15,CAINKADRGGYEQYF
NA,TRBV14,12,CASSQDQLKQFF
NA,TRBV9,13,CASGREGNQPQHF
NA,TRBV29-1,14,CSVELRQMNTEAFF
TRBD2,TRBV7-2,14,CADAMGTSGGPQFF
NA,TRBV5-1,13,CAISRTVNYGYTF
NA,TRBV27,15,CASSRSPLQYTEAFF
NA,TRBV5-1,15,CASSLAGTWEEKLFF
NA,TRBV5-1,15,CASSDARGALNEQFF
TRBD1,TRBV10-3,15,CAISEQGVDNEKLFF
NA,TRBV6-6,14,CASSYSSRAYGYTF
NA,TRBV6-1,16,CASSIIRPEGNQPQHF
TRBD1,TRBV6-6,14,CASTGTGSSYEQYF
NA,TRBV6-2/TRBV6-3,14,CASSYGFTTYEQYF
TRBD1,TRBV7-9,16,CASSVRDRSSYNEQYF
NA,TRBV3-1,13,CASSQKPSNEQFF
NA,TRBV6-6,10,CASSDDTQYF
TRBD1,TRBV27,13,CASSLGTGCGYTF
NA,TRBV20-1,13,CSATAGTYNEQYF
TRBD2,TRBV5-1,19,CASSYKAGGPISSYNEQYF
NA,TRBV6-6,16,CASSYGSGANTGELFF